The 8 T cell receptor beta chains presented below share a single source sample, sequenced in a study of cytomegalovirus exposure and HLA in healthy donors. Primers included in the PCR were 60 Vbeta and 13 Jbeta primers. Measured with immunoSEQ multiplex PCR; TCRdb has only the in-frame clones, and not every one. This repertoire shows tens of thousands of clones, 75% to 85% found once; its top ten account for around 5.4%. Sequencing was performed on PBMCs. These TCRs come from a male donor in good health and CMV-seronegative.

The chain's CDR3 is CASSPPDRGGYGYTF. The CDR3 DNA sequence: TGTGCCAGCAGCCCACCGGACAGGGGGGGCTATGGCTACACCTTC. The V and J genes are TRBV7-9 and TRBJ1-2, with 10 bases that match TRBD1. The CDR3 totals 15 residues. Germline lookup yields CDR1 SEHNR and CDR2 FQNEAQ (reference sequence). With V trimmed by 5 bases and J by 4 bases, 7 bases remained unmatched.

This clone occurred a few times. The V call is TRBV7-9, the J call TRBJ2-5, with TRBD1 matching over 7 bases. The J segment lost 3 bases and the V segment lost 5 bases, leaving 3 bases of the junction unmatched. This CDR3 has 13 residues. Germline V gene sequence: CDR1 SEHNR, CDR2 FQNEAQ (reference sequence). The CDR3 DNA follows: TGTGCCAGCAGCCACGGGACAGAAGAGACCCAGTACTTC. As protein: CASSHGTEETQYF. Full variable domain (outside the CDR3, taken from reference TRBV7-9 and TRBJ2-5): DTGVSQNPRHKITKRGQNVTFRCDPISEHNRLYWYRQTLGQGPEFLTYFQNEAQLEKSRLLSDRFSAERPKGSFSTLEIQRTEQGDSAMYLCASSHGTEETQYFGPGTRLLVL.

The chain is built from TRBV27 and TRBJ1-2, with D unclear. Germline values: CDR1 MNHEY, CDR2 SMNVEV (reference sequence). The CDR3 is 14 residues long. The V and J ends lost 0 bases and 4 bases respectively, with 9 bases between them. The CDR3 reads CASSLSVEAYGYTF. DNA of the CDR3: TGTGCCAGCAGTTTATCGGTAGAGGCCTATGGCTACACCTTC.

The genes are TRBV27 and TRBJ1-1, with no clear D. The V and J ends lost 5 bases and 0 bases respectively, with 10 bases between them. The CDR3 extends over 14 amino acids. CDR1 is MNHEY and CDR2 is SMNVEV in the germline V gene (reference sequence). The CDR3 region has the DNA TGTGCCAGCAGTCCCAACAGCATGAACACTGAAGCTTTCTTT. It is translated as CASSPNSMNTEAFF.

The chain couples TRBV9 to TRBJ2-3; possibly TRBD2 for D (5 bases). The CDR3 runs 12 residues. V dropped 0 bases and J dropped 6 bases, with 5 bases sitting between them. Per the germline V gene, CDR1 is SGDLS and CDR2 is YYNGEE. This chain's CDR3 is CASSVGRDTQYF. The CDR3 region has the DNA TGTGCCAGCAGCGTAGGGAGGGATACGCAGTATTTT.

This rearrangement joins TRBV7-9 to TRBJ1-4, with D maybe TRBD1 (6 bases). V was shortened by 0 bases and J by 5 bases, with 7 bases between the two germline ends. Germline CDR1 SEHNR, CDR2 FQNEAQ (reference sequence). The length of the CDR3 is 14 residues. CDR3 residues: CASSLAGGNEKLFF. In DNA form, the CDR3 reads TGTGCCAGCAGCTTAGCAGGGGGAAATGAAAAACTGTTTTTT.

The rearrangement uses TRBV27 and TRBJ1-2, with D perhaps matching TRBD1 (6 bases). Germline-derived CDR1 and CDR2 are MNHEY and SMNVEV (reference sequence). Trimming left V 0 bases short and J 4 bases short, with 12 bases between. The CDR3 runs to 15 residues. CDR3 loop: CASSLSDSWIYGYTF. The CDR3 nucleotides read TGTGCCAGCAGTTTATCGGACAGTTGGATCTATGGCTACACCTTC.

This clone showed up just once. The chain links TRBV25-1 to TRBJ1-1; the D is unclear. Trimming removed 5 bases at V and 10 bases at J, with 11 bases between. Germline V gives CDR1 MGHDK, CDR2 SYGVNS. The CDR3 has 11 amino acids. The CDR3 sequence is CASSFSRVAFF. The CDR3 DNA reads TGTGCCAGCAGTTTCTCCCGTGTAGCTTTCTTT.